This entry lists 11 T cell receptor beta chains sequenced from one sample in a study of blood T cell repertoires in COVID-19. TCRdb keeps only in-frame clones here, not all; method: immunoSEQ multiplex PCR. In the table there are hundreds of thousands of clones, about 80% of which are singletons. Sequenced material: peripheral blood. These receptor sequences come from an elderly man with acute or convalescent COVID-19.

The chain links TRBV3-1 (or the pseudogene TRBV3-2) to TRBJ2-2, with 11 bases identical to TRBD2. The junction had 3 bases not matched to a gene; V was cut back by 1 base and J by 5 bases. The germline CDR1 and CDR2 sequences are LGHDT and YNNKEL (reference sequence). The CDR3 consists of 16 residues. CDR3 bases: TGTGCCAGCAGCCAAGTAGCGGGGGGGCTTACCGGGGAGCTGTTTTTT. Protein: CASSQVAGGLTGELFF.

As regards this clone: Other DNA sequences from this sample encode an identical CDR3 as well. This chain uses TRBV28 with TRBJ2-7; no firm D call. Trimming took off 4 bases at V and 1 base at J, with 2 bases between the two ends. The CDR3 totals 11 residues. Germline assignment: CDR1 MDHEN and CDR2 SYDVKM. The CDR3 DNA is TGTGCCAGCAGTTCTTCCTACGAGCAGTACTTC. Translating gives CASSSSYEQYF.

This sequence joins TRBV10-2 and TRBJ2-7, with TRBD1 matching 8 bases. The CDR3 consists of 15 residues. V shed 3 bases and J 1 base; nucleotides not matched to a gene: 5. The germline V gene encodes CDR1 WSHSY and CDR2 SAAADI. The CDR3 here is CASSDTGGPSYEQYF. CDR3 DNA: TGCGCCAGCAGTGATACAGGGGGGCCATCCTACGAGCAGTACTTC.

This chain connects TRBV7-9 to TRBJ1-2; D is undetermined. CDR1 SEHNR and CDR2 FQNEAQ come from the germline V gene (reference sequence). The CDR3 spans 13 residues. The V end was cut by 5 bases, the J end by 4 bases, with 11 bases between. CDR3 sequence (DNA): TGTGCCAGCAGCCTCGTTACTACCTATGGCTACACCTTC. This sequence encodes CASSLVTTYGYTF. The entire variable domain, with the rest obtained from reference TRBV7-9 and TRBJ1-2, is as follows: DTGVSQNPRHKITKRGQNVTFRCDPISEHNRLYWYRQTLGQGPEFLTYFQNEAQLEKSRLLSDRFSAERPKGSFSTLEIQRTEQGDSAMYLCASSLVTTYGYTFGSGTRLTVV.

This chain links TRBV15 with TRBJ1-5, with 8 nucleotides matching TRBD1. The CDR3 spans 17 residues. Germline V CDR1 and CDR2: LNHNV, YYDKDF (reference sequence). V shed 3 bases, J shed 5 bases, and the junction held 12 bases outside the gene matches. For the CDR3, the DNA is TGTGCCACCAGCAGTATAGCCGCAGGGGGCGCAGATCAGCCCCAGCATTTT. Its translation: CATSSIAAGGADQPQHF. The full variable domain, its missing parts supplied by reference TRBV15 and TRBJ1-5, is DAMVIQNPRYQVTQFGKPVTLSCSQTLNHNVMYWYQQKSSQAPKLLFHYYDKDFNNEADTPDNFQSRRPNTSFCFLDIRSPGLGDTAMYLCATSSIAAGGADQPQHFGDGTRLSIL.

The gene calls are TRBV11-2 and TRBJ2-6; no definite D call. The V gene's germline CDR1 is SGHAT and CDR2 FQNNGV. This CDR3 is built from 15 residues. Between the trimmed V and J ends, which lost 3 bases and 0 bases, there was a span of 6 bases. The CDR3, as DNA: TGTGCCAGCAGCTTTGTCCTCTCTGGGGCCAACGTCCTGACTTTC. Amino acid sequence: CASSFVLSGANVLTF.

This clone was detected a few times. The chain carries TRBV12-3 or TRBV12-4 and TRBJ2-7; TRBD2 is a possible D gene (5 bases). V shed 6 bases and J shed 5 bases, with 8 bases lying between them. CDR3 length: 11 amino acids. CDR3 sequence (DNA): TGTGCCAGCAGCCCCGGGGACGAGCAGTACTTC. It translates to CASSPGDEQYF.

V gene TRBV15 combines with J gene TRBJ1-5; 9 positions match TRBD1. V was clipped by 0 bases and J by 6 bases; unmatched bases: 6. The germline gives CDR1 LNHNV, CDR2 YYDKDF (reference sequence). The CDR3 sequence is 16 residues long. The CDR3, as DNA: TGTGCCACCAGCAGAGAGGACAGGGGACGGGGTCAGCCCCAGCATTTT. This gives the protein CATSREDRGRGQPQHF.

The chain links TRBV5-1 to TRBJ2-7; TRBD2 is a possible D gene (5 bases). CDR3 length: 12 residues. The germline V gene encodes CDR1 SGHRS and CDR2 YFSETQ. V gave up 4 bases and J gave up 4 bases, with 9 bases separating them. CDR3 region: CASSRGHYEQYF. For the CDR3, the DNA is TGCGCCAGCAGCCGGGGTCATTACGAGCAGTACTTC.

The chain has TRBV24-1 and TRBJ1-5; 9 nucleotides match TRBD1. Germline trimming cut 3 bases from V and 1 base from J; bases unmatched to any gene: 6. CDR1 KGHDR and CDR2 SFDVKD come from the germline V gene. This CDR3 has 17 residues. The CDR3 DNA is TGTGCCACCAGTGATACTAACAGGGGGCCGAGCAATCAGCCCCAGCATTTT. Its translation: CATSDTNRGPSNQPQHF.

There are a few counts of this clone. The genes are TRBV5-1 and TRBJ2-7; D is perhaps TRBD1 (5 bases). Germline CDR1 SGHRS, CDR2 YFSETQ. CDR3 length: 15 residues. Trimming shortened V by 0 bases and J by 2 bases, and 12 bases separated the two germline ends. Written as DNA, the CDR3 is TGCGCCAGCAGCTTGGCCACCGACAGCGCCTACGAGCAGTACTTC. This encodes CASSLATDSAYEQYF.